This paragraph covers one T cell receptor beta chain sequence. Its antigen is unidentified. The CDR3 has 15 amino acids. Trimming cost V 5 bases and J 4 bases, with 14 bases left between them. With a J-beta primer mix and a sample-barcoded 5' primer, a second PCR ran about 6 to 11 cycles. Sequencing of every sample gave 3 million or more CDR3-containing paired-end reads. TCRdb reprocessed the 5' RACE reads with MiXCR, giving one entry per CDR3 protein. The sample records almost 800,000 distinct CDR3 sequences, 58% being singletons. The study recruited healthy Caucasian donors from Russia who were aged roughly 6 to 90. This specimen belongs to a study of blood T cells in healthy people across ages. Broader study findings: Per million T cells, the diversity of TCR beta decreased roughly linearly as age advanced.

Sample: blood. This TCR was recovered from a man aged 25-45 years in good health. V is TRBV12-3 or TRBV12-4 and J is TRBJ1-4; D might be TRBD1 (6 bases). DNA of the CDR3: TGTGCCAGCAGTGCAAGGACAGCTCGTAATGAAAAACTGTTTTTT. It encodes CASSARTARNEKLFF.